This TCR beta chain was recorded in a study of PD-1 and CTLA-4 blockade in melanoma. TCRdb's copy holds only in-frame clones and misses some; the assay was immunoSEQ multiplex PCR. The table has approximately 17,000 clones, about 71% seen once. This clone was picked up a small number of times. The sample was CD8+ T cells from peripheral blood, taken from a patient given anti-PD-1 treatment. The sequence came from a human donor with melanoma.

CDR3 bases: TGCAGCGCCCAGGACAGGGACCACTACGAGCAGTACTTC. Translating gives CSAQDRDHYEQYF. The gene calls are TRBV29-1 and TRBJ2-7; 8 nucleotides align to TRBD1. The CDR3 totals 13 residues. Germline values: CDR1 SQVTM, CDR2 ANQGSEA. V lost 7 bases, J lost 3 bases, and 8 bases stayed unmatched.